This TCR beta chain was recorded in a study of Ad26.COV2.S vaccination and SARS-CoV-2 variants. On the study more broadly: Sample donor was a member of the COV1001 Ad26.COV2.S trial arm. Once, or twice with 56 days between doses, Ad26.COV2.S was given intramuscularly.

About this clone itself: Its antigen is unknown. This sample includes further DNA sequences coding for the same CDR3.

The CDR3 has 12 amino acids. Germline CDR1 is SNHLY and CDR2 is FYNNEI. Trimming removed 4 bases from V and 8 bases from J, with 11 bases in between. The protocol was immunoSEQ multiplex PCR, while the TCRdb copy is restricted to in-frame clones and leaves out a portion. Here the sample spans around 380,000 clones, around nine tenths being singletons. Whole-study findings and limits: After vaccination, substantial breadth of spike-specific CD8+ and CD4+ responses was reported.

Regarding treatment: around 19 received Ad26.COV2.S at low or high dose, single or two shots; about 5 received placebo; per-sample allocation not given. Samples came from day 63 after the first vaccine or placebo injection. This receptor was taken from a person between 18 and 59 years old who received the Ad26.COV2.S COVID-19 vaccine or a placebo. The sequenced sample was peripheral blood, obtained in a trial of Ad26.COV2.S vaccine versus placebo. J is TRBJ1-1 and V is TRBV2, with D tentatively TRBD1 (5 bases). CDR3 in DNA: TGTGCCAGCAGTGTTCGGGACGGAGAAGCTTTCTTT. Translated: CASSVRDGEAFF.